This is a list of T cell receptor beta chains from one sample in a study of T cell responses to AZD1222 COVID-19 vaccine. The data were produced by immunoSEQ multiplex PCR, yet TCRdb's version contains in-frame clones alone and is incomplete. Of more than 85,000 clones listed, about 88% are singletons. Sequenced material: peripheral blood, taken 28 days after the second AZD1222 dose. The receptors derive from an adult who received the AZD1222 COVID-19 vaccine. Each CDR3 is given without its conserved first and last residue.

J gene	V gene	CDR3 protein
TRBJ2-3	TRBV7-9	ASSPGPDTQY
TRBJ1-2	TRBV28	ASSFQHYGYT
TRBJ2-2	TRBV10-1	ASPPLWGFEREANTGELF
TRBJ1-5	TRBV11-2	ASSATPWPNQPQH
TRBJ2-3	TRBV27	ASRLAPATDTQY
TRBJ2-3	TRBV5-6	ASSSGTSRADTQY
TRBJ1-4	TRBV5-6	ASSRTGTGEEEKLF
TRBJ1-6	TRBV7-3	ASSRQGWESPLH
TRBJ1-6	TRBV6-5	ASSPAKLNGSPLH
TRBJ2-3	TRBV11-2	ASSFGRPGQDTQY
TRBJ2-3	TRBV28	ASTTIIGLAGAADTQY
TRBJ1-4	TRBV27	ASRSPTTTNEKLF
TRBJ2-5	TRBV7-3	ASSPGQGAETQY
TRBJ1-5	TRBV19	ASSWDRNNQPQH
TRBJ2-2	TRBV24-1	ATGPPGEGAGELF
TRBJ1-1	TRBV5-1	ASSLGTLNTEAF
TRBJ2-1	TRBV7-2	ASSLITGANEQF
TRBJ2-1	TRBV5-5	ASSLGQDNEQF
TRBJ1-5	TRBV2	ASSREVGNQPQH
TRBJ1-5	TRBV12-3/TRBV12-4	ASSLNQPQH
TRBJ1-2	TRBV30	ASLLGRRLTNYGYT
TRBJ1-2	TRBV30	AWTRTGYGYT
TRBJ2-7	TRBV11-2	ASSLGRPGLAGVGDEQY
TRBJ1-2	TRBV18	ASSREVQGYGYT
TRBJ2-7	TRBV7-2	ASSLTLLRGGNYEQY
TRBJ2-5	TRBV6-5	ASLAGSQETQY
TRBJ1-2	TRBV19	ASRLRDRDGYT
TRBJ2-1	TRBV6-2/TRBV6-3	AGSYSIGREGLGNEQF
TRBJ1-1	TRBV29-1	SVEREQGANTEAF
TRBJ1-2	TRBV10-3	ATRGVLTNGYT
TRBJ1-2	TRBV30	AWTGTTPAGYT
TRBJ1-3	TRBV10-3	AIRQGTLPGNTIY
TRBJ2-2	TRBV12-3/TRBV12-4	ASSPDGELF
TRBJ1-2	TRBV19	ASSPGANYGYT
TRBJ1-2	TRBV6-5	ASSYFGDLNYGYT
TRBJ1-5	TRBV6-1	ASSEERGPQPQH
TRBJ1-1	TRBV6-5	ASRWQNTEAF
TRBJ1-5	TRBV28	ASSVPLDQPQH
TRBJ2-7	TRBV15	ATSEGLLSSYEQY
TRBJ2-5	TRBV10-3	AISESEQGPETQY
TRBJ2-5	TRBV5-1	ASSSQTGGQETQY